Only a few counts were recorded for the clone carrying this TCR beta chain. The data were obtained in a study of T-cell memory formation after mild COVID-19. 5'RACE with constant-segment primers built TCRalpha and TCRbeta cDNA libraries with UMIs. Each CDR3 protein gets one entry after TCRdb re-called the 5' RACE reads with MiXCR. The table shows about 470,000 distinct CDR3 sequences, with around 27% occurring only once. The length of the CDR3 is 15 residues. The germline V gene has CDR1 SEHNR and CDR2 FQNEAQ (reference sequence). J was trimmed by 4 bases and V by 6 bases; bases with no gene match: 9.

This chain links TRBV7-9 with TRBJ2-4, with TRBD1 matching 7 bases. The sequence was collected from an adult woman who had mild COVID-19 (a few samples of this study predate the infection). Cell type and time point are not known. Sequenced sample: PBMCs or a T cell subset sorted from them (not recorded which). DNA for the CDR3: TGTGCCAGCAGTTCCCTCGGGACAGTAAAAAACATTCAGTACTTC. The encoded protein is CASSSLGTVKNIQYF.